Below, one T cell receptor beta chain is given with its context. The antigen this receptor binds is unknown. Base qualities are not at hand, and no much larger clone is one base apart. The record originates from a study of chemoradiotherapy in HPV16-positive cancers (dated by TCRdb to between 2020 and 2023). In terms of the full investigation: Candidate HPV-specific T-cell clones and common TCR motifs were defined through functional T-cell assays on cells from two HPV16-positive patients. Whether T-cell immunity against the HPV oncoproteins E6 and E7 changes during chemoradiotherapy and whether survival is affected by this immunity were examined in the study. The candidate HPV-specific TCRs and motifs were then tracked in TCR repertoires from around 86 patients with HPV-related cancers.

The library was generated by the immunoSEQ multiplex PCR assay. The table comes from immuneACCESS by way of TCRdb, which keeps in-frame sequences with V and J called. Part of the clones is missing from these tables; in studies checked, under half for an unresolved V gene and the rest for unknown reasons. This sample comprises approximately 9,000 clones, around 75% of them detected only once. The ten largest clones capture around 8.5% of the sample. CDR1 is given as GTSNPN and CDR2 as SVGIG, both from the germline V gene (reference sequence). Measured from the cysteine to the phenylalanine, the CDR3 is 12 residues long. Kept here is only the CDR3 DNA, which spans 36 bases and is read in frame from base 1. V loses 4 bases, J loses 3 bases, and the germline ends lie 9 bases apart. The paper's findings and limits, for the study overall: Among HPV16-positive patients, expansion of HPV-responsive T cells during chemoradiotherapy was associated with better recurrence-free survival. Only a couple of HPV16-positive patients were used to derive the functional definition of HPV-specific T cells, and the survival association was reported for HPV16-positive patients. Expansion of candidate HPV-specific clones and E7-related TCR motifs was observed in the tumor microenvironment during treatment, whereas no such expansion was observed for non-HPV-specific T cells.

Repertoires were sampled multiple times during chemoradiotherapy, which allowed clonal expansion in the tumor microenvironment to be followed. The chain is assembled from TRBV30 and TRBJ1-2; the D gene is unclear. This receptor was obtained from a human donor with HPV-associated anogenital cancer. Sampling was carried out from a patient who underwent chemoradiotherapy. The DNA sequence is TGTGCCTGGACGGTGGACGACTATGGCTACACCTTC. It translates as CAWTVDDYGYTF.